Below, one T cell receptor (beta chain) is given with its context. This entry is derived from a study of read filtering for tumor transcriptome and immune sequencing. Across the study: TCR-mapped reads were about 4 to 11 million with IR-seq versus about 75 to 1,400 with RNA-seq.

V was clipped by 3 bases and J by 5 bases, with 20 bases between them. Germline lookup yields CDR1 LGHNT and CDR2 FRNRAP. CDR3 length equals 17 residues. Molecular barcoded adaptors covering alpha/delta and beta/gamma chains were used on roughly 400 ng RNA. TCRdb re-called the reads with MiXCR, one entry per CDR3 protein. The sample has 48,000 or so distinct CDR3 sequences, around a fifth seen once. Bone marrow was sampled from every patient at the time of active disease. This sequence joins TRBV12-5 and TRBJ1-5; no clear D. The source is a donor aged 40 or over with multiple myeloma. The sample taken for sequencing was a population of CD138-negative cells sorted from bone marrow. The DNA for the CDR3 is TGTGCTAGTGGTTTCGTCGGTTTTTGGGAGCCCGATCAGCCCCAGCATTTT. Translated: CASGFVGFWEPDQPQHF.